The TCR beta chain described here comes from a study of Graves' ophthalmopathy and Graves' hyperthyroidism. V lost 2 bases, J lost 7 bases, and 5 bases stayed unmatched. Germline V lookup: CDR1 SNHLY, CDR2 FYNNEI. This CDR3 has 15 amino acids. Someone took the PBMCs out of less than 11 ml of fresh peripheral blood. The authors amplified TCR beta CDR3 regions from RNA transcripts. RT-PCR was first run with HTBI primers, then multiplex PCR in a second round. TCRdb used MiXCR to reprocess the multiplex PCR reads, holding one entry per CDR3 protein. The sample has tens of thousands of distinct CDR3 sequences, 50% to 65% seen once.

Material: peripheral blood. The origin of this receptor is an adult man with Graves' ophthalmopathy. The V call is TRBV2, the J call TRBJ2-1, with 10 nucleotides matching TRBD2. In nucleotides, the CDR3 is TGTGCCAGCAGTGAATGGCTAGCGGGGGCAAATGAGCAGTTCTTC. This encodes CASSEWLAGANEQFF.